The entry that follows covers one T cell receptor (beta chain) sequence. The antigen remains undetermined. The CDR3 sequence is 13 residues long. Germline CDR1 SGHRS, CDR2 YFSETQ. V gave up 4 bases and J gave up 4 bases, with 8 bases separating them. It was with 60 Vbeta and 13 Jbeta primers that the PCR ran. TCRdb's copy holds only in-frame clones and misses some; the assay was immunoSEQ multiplex PCR. The sample consists of about 300,000 clones, approximately 90% of them appearing once. This sample was taken from a study of cytomegalovirus exposure and HLA in healthy donors. Whole-study findings and limits: As confirmed in vitro, a few CMV-associated chains were specific for CMV antigens. Further analysis, carried out later, found HLA-associated TCR beta chains more clonally expanded than equally common other chains. Data from an earlier analysis indicated that most TCR beta V segments were productive either about 87% or about 30% of the time.

The receptor comes from a man aged 40-55 years in good health and CMV-seropositive. The sequencing sample was made of PBMCs. The genes are TRBV5-1 and TRBJ1-4; D is unclear. The DNA for the CDR3 is TGCGCCAGCAGCCCTGACAATAATGAAAAACTGTTTTTT. Amino acid sequence: CASSPDNNEKLFF.